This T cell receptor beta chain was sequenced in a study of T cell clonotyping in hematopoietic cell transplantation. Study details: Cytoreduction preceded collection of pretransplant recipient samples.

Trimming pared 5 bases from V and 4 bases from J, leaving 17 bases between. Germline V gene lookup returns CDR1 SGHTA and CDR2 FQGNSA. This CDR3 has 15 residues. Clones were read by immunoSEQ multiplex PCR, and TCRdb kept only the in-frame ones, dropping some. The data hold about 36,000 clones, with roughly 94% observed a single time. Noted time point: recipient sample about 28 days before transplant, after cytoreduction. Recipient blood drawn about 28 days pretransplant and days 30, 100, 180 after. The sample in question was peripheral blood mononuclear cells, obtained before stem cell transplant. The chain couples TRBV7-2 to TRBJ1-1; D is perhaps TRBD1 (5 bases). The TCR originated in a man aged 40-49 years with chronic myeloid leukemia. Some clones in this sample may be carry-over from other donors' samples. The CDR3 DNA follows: TGTGCCAGCAGCCTACGCCCTGTCGGGACCACTGAAGCTTTCTTT. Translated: CASSLRPVGTTEAFF.